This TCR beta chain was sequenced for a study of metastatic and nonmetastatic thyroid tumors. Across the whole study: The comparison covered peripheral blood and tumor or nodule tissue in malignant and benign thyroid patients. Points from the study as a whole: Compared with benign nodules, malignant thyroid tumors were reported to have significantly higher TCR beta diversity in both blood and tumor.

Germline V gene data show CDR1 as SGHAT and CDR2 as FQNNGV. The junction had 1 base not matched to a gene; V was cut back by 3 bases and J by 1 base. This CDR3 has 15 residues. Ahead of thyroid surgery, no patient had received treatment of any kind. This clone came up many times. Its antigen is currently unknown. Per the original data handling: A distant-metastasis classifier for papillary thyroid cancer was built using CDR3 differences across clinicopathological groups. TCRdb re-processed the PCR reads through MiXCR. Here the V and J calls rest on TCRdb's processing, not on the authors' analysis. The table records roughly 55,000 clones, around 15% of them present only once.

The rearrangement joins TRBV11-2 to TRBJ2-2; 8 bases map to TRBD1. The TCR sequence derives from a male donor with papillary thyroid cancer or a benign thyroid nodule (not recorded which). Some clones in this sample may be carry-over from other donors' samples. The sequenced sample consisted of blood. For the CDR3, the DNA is TGTGCCAGCAGCTTCGGGACAGGGAACACCGGGGAGCTGTTTTTT. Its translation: CASSFGTGNTGELFF.